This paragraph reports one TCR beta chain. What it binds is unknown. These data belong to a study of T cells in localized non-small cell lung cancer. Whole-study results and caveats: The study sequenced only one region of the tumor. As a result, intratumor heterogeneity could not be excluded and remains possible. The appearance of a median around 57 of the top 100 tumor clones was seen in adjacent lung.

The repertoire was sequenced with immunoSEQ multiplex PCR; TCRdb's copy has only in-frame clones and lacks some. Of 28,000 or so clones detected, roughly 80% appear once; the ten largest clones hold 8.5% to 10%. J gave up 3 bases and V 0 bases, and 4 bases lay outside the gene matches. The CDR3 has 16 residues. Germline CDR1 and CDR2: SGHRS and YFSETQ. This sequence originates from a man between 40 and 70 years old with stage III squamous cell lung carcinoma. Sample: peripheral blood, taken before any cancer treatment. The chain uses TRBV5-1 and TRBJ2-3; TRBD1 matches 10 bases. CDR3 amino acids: CASSLGDRGLTDTQYF. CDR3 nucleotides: TGCGCCAGCAGCTTGGGAGACAGGGGGCTTACAGATACGCAGTATTTT.